A single sample gave rise to the 17 T cell receptor beta chains below, sequenced in a study of OX40 agonist ivuxolimab in advanced cancers. Library method: the immunoSEQ multiplex PCR assay. The source is immuneACCESS, and TCRdb retained only in-frame sequences with V and J called. Part of the clones is not carried over; for the studies checked, unresolved V genes explain less than half of this, and the remainder is unexplained. This sample holds tens of thousands of clones; 87% were observed only once. Roughly 13% of the sample is taken by the ten largest. Source: CD4+ or CD8+ T cells sorted from blood, taken in a trial of the OX40 agonist ivuxolimab. Receptors were obtained from an adult with an advanced solid tumor such as melanoma, head and neck, liver or kidney cancer.

This clone was recorded once. CDR3 amino acids: CASSPGGNTEAFF. CDR3 bases: TGTGCCAGCTCTCCCGGGGGGAACACTGAAGCTTTCTTT. V gene TRBV18 combines with J gene TRBJ1-1; possibly TRBD1 for D (5 bases). CDR1 and CDR2 from the germline V gene are KGHSH and LQKENI. V was pared by 6 bases and J by 1 base, with 9 bases between. The CDR3 contains 13 residues.

This chain uses TRBV6-5 with TRBJ2-7, with D perhaps matching TRBD1 (6 bases). The germline V and J ends were trimmed by 2 bases and 1 base, with 9 bases remaining between them. Germline-derived CDR1 and CDR2 are MNHEY and SVGAGI. The CDR3 consists of 14 residues. The CDR3 bases are TGTGCCAGCAGTTACGCCGGACAGTCCTACGAGCAGTACTTC. Residues: CASSYAGQSYEQYF.

This clone came up a few times. V gene TRBV7-9 combines with J gene TRBJ2-3, with D maybe TRBD2 (5 bases). This CDR3 has 12 amino acids. With 5 bases removed from V and 5 bases from J, the gap between germline ends came to 8 bases. Per the germline V gene, CDR1 is SEHNR and CDR2 is FQNEAQ (reference sequence). The CDR3 nucleotides read TGTGCCAGCAGCCCCGAGGGAGATACGCAGTATTTT. As protein: CASSPEGDTQYF.

The V gene is TRBV7-2, the J gene TRBJ1-5; 7 bases are a match to TRBD1. The CDR3 contains 15 residues. The V and J ends lost 5 bases and 4 bases, in that order; junction bases with no gene match: 8. Germline V gene data show CDR1 as SGHTA and CDR2 as FQGNSA. The CDR3 reads CASSPQGEGNQPQHF. The CDR3 DNA reads TGTGCCAGCAGCCCCCAGGGGGAGGGAAATCAGCCCCAGCATTTT.

This chain connects TRBV12-5 to TRBJ2-2; 9 nucleotides align to TRBD1. CDR1 is LGHNT, CDR2 FRNRAP, per germline. The junction had 0 bases not matched to a gene; V was cut back by 1 base and J by 3 bases. This CDR3 has 15 residues. DNA of the CDR3: TGTGCTAGTGGTTTGGGACAGGGGGACACCGGGGAGCTGTTTTTT. Amino acid sequence: CASGLGQGDTGELFF.

The chain is built from TRBV2 and TRBJ1-1; D perhaps matches TRBD1 (5 bases). Germline lookup yields CDR1 SNHLY and CDR2 FYNNEI. There are 12 residues in the CDR3. V was clipped by 8 bases and J by 2 bases, with 9 bases between them. The CDR3 spells CASGGFNTEAFF. DNA of the CDR3: TGTGCCAGCGGGGGTTTTAACACTGAAGCTTTCTTT.

A note on this clone: One end of the junction does not line up with germline, which may come from a read error. This chain joins TRBV28 and TRBJ2-7; D not certain. The germline V gene has CDR1 MDHEN and CDR2 SYDVKM. This CDR3 region has 8 residues. CDR3 coding DNA: TGTGCCAGCAGTTTCCCCAACTTC. Encoded protein: CASSFPNF.

This clone was found once. The sample carries other DNA sequences with the same CDR3. This chain connects TRBV28 to TRBJ2-5, with unresolved D. The CDR3 is 12 residues long. CDR1 and CDR2 (germline): MDHEN, SYDVKM. The V end lost 2 bases, the J end lost 5 bases, and 6 bases lay between the germline ends. The CDR3: CASSLGEETQYF. The CDR3 DNA is TGTGCCAGCAGTTTAGGCGAGGAGACCCAGTACTTC.

This chain uses TRBV6-1 with TRBJ2-5; D is perhaps TRBD1 (6 bases). V was clipped by 4 bases and J by 1 base, with 13 bases between them. The length of the CDR3 is 15 residues. The V gene's germline CDR1 is MNHNS and CDR2 SASEGT. This CDR3 is CASSAGQLLQETQYF. Here the CDR3 DNA reads TGTGCCAGCAGTGCCGGACAGCTCCTCCAAGAGACCCAGTACTTC.

The gene calls are TRBV21-1 and TRBJ2-4. TRBV21-1 is a known pseudogene. The CDR3 is 16 amino acids. The CDR3 region is CASSKPIQLAKNIQYF. The CDR3 region has the DNA TGTGCCAGCAGCAAGCCCATACAACTAGCCAAAAACATTCAGTACTTC.

The rearrangement links TRBV19 to TRBJ2-7, with D possibly being TRBD1 (6 bases). Trimming shortened V by 8 bases and J by 5 bases, and 13 bases separated the two germline ends. The germline CDR1 and CDR2 sequences are LNHDA and SQIVND (reference sequence). The CDR3 has 12 amino acids. CDR3: CASGNRVHEQYF. Here the CDR3 DNA reads TGTGCCAGTGGAAACAGGGTCCACGAGCAGTACTTC.

The chain carries TRBV7-9 and TRBJ2-1; weak D call: TRBD2 (6 bases). The CDR3 length is 15 residues. V shed 5 bases and J shed 2 bases, with 13 bases lying between them. Germline V gene data show CDR1 as SEHNR and CDR2 as FQNEAQ (reference sequence). CDR3 nucleotides: TGTGCCAGCAGCCGGCGGAGGGGAGCCTACAATGAGCAGTTCTTC. Its protein product is CASSRRRGAYNEQFF.

This chain links TRBV7-9 with TRBJ2-3; D ambiguous. The CDR3 is 14 residues long. V was shortened by 5 bases and J by 6 bases, with 15 bases between the two germline ends. Germline CDR1 SEHNR, CDR2 FQNEAQ (reference sequence). The CDR3 nucleotides are TGTGCCAGCAGCCCCCTCCCTACAGTTGATACGCAGTATTTT. Protein product: CASSPLPTVDTQYF.

V usage is TRBV7-9 and J usage is TRBJ2-2; D may correspond to TRBD1 or TRBD2 (5 bases each). The CDR3 runs 15 residues. V shed 2 bases and J shed 5 bases, with 12 bases lying between them. Germline V CDR1 and CDR2: SEHNR, FQNEAQ (reference sequence). In DNA, the CDR3 is TGTGCCAGCAGCTTATCCGGGGCTACGACCGGGGAGCTGTTTTTT. Its translation is CASSLSGATTGELFF.

V and J are TRBV21-1 and TRBJ2-6; TRBD2 is the table's D call, not checked against the DNA. TRBV21-1 is a pseudogene. This CDR3 region has 21 residues. CDR3: CASSKKSLEGRLIRGANVLTF. CDR3 bases: TGTGCCAGCAGCAAGAAATCCCTGGAGGGCAGGCTGATCAGGGGGGCCAACGTCCTGACTTTC.

This clone showed up just once. The J gene is TRBJ1-5, the V gene TRBV18, with D tentatively TRBD1 (6 bases). The length of the CDR3 is 17 residues. CDR1 and CDR2 from the germline V gene are KGHSH and LQKENI. Trimming took off 4 bases at V and 2 bases at J, with 18 bases between the two ends. CDR3 sequence: CASSRAGGLWGNQPQHF. CDR3 nucleotides: TGTGCCAGCTCACGTGCGGGGGGCCTGTGGGGCAATCAGCCCCAGCATTTT.

This clone was detected a few times. This chain connects TRBV30 to TRBJ1-3, with D uncertain. This CDR3 has 12 residues. Germline V gene lookup returns CDR1 GTSNPN and CDR2 SVGIG (reference sequence). V was clipped by 4 bases and J by 4 bases, with 8 bases between them. CDR3 region: CAWKKAGNTIYF. The CDR3 region has the DNA TGTGCCTGGAAAAAAGCGGGAAACACCATATATTTT.